The rows below give T cell receptor beta chains drawn from one sample of a study of T-cell memory formation after mild COVID-19. In TCRdb, the 5' RACE reads were re-called with MiXCR into one record per CDR3 protein. The sample holds about 440,000 distinct CDR3 sequences, 20% seen once. Sequenced sample: PBMCs or a T cell subset sorted from them (not recorded which). These receptors all come from an adult woman who had mild COVID-19 (a few samples of this study predate the infection). Cell type and time point are not known. CDR3s include the opening cysteine and the closing phenylalanine or tryptophan. Each record gives: clone size, V gene, CDR3 protein. Part of the rows lack a size; the others show once, few, many or a class for expanded clones.

clone_size: -
v_call: TRBV20-1
cdr3_aa: CSARSGRLSNEQFF

clone_size: -
v_call: TRBV5-5
cdr3_aa: CASSFSGQGARGQFF

clone_size: few
v_call: TRBV10-3
cdr3_aa: CAISNLERAFF

clone_size: few
v_call: TRBV7-9
cdr3_aa: CASSLLAGDLPYEQYF

clone_size: -
v_call: TRBV7-2
cdr3_aa: CASSLTAGGLETQYF

clone_size: -
v_call: TRBV6-6
cdr3_aa: CASSGRNTDTQYF

clone_size: few
v_call: TRBV4-3
cdr3_aa: CASSQDSGRYEQYF

clone_size: few
v_call: TRBV25-1
cdr3_aa: CATQGDWTEAFF

clone_size: few
v_call: TRBV5-1
cdr3_aa: CASSRQGQEKLFF

clone_size: -
v_call: TRBV6-5
cdr3_aa: CASSYRGTNEQFF

clone_size: -
v_call: TRBV24-1
cdr3_aa: CATSEGTGNQPQYF

clone_size: few
v_call: TRBV5-1
cdr3_aa: CASSGGTGQLPYEQYF

clone_size: -
v_call: TRBV29-1
cdr3_aa: CSVEMAGVTYEQYF

clone_size: few
v_call: TRBV9
cdr3_aa: CASSVGTGNTGELFF

clone_size: few
v_call: TRBV7-2
cdr3_aa: CASSRGGLASYEQYF

clone_size: -
v_call: TRBV15
cdr3_aa: CATSMGQLYEQYF

clone_size: many
v_call: TRBV20-1
cdr3_aa: CSALAGGTYEQYF

clone_size: few
v_call: TRBV29-1
cdr3_aa: CSGKTGVTEAFF

clone_size: -
v_call: TRBV4-2
cdr3_aa: CASSREPGGSSYNEQFF

clone_size: -
v_call: TRBV11-2
cdr3_aa: CASSLLGLITDTQYF